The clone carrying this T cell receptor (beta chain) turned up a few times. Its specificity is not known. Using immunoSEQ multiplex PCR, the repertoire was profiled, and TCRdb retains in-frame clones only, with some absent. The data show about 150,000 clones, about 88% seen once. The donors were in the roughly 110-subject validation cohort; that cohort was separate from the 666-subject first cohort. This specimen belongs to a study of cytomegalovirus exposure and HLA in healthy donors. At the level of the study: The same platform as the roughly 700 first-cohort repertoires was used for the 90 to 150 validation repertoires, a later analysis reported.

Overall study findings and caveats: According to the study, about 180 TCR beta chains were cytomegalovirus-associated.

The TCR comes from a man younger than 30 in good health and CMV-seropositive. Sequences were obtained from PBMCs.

The CDR3 loop reads CAWSVHPQGWEQYF. In nucleotides, the CDR3 is TGTGCCTGGAGTGTACATCCCCAGGGTTGGGAGCAGTACTTC. This sequence joins TRBV30 and TRBJ2-7; a possible D gene is TRBD1 (5 bases). This CDR3 contains 14 residues. Germline V CDR1 and CDR2: GTSNPN, SVGIG (reference sequence). Between the trimmed V and J ends, which lost 0 bases and 7 bases, there was a span of 16 bases. Looking up the rest from reference TRBV30 and TRBJ2-7 gives the full variable domain: SQTIHQWPATLVQPVGSPLSLECTVEGTSNPNLYWYRQAAGRGLQLLFYSVGIGQISSEVPQNLSASRPQDRQFILSSKKLLLSDSGFYLCAWSVHPQGWEQYFGPGTRLTVT.